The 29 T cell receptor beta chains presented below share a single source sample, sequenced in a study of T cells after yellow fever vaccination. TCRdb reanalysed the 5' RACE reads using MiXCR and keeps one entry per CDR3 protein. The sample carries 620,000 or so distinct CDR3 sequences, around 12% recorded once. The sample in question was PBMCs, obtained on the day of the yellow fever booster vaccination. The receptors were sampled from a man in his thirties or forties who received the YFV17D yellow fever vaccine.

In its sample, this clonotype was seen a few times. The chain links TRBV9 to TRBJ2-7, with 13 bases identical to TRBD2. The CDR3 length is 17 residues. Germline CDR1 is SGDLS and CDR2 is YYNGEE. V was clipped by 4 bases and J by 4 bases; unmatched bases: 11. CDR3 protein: CASSSTNRTSGSYEQYF. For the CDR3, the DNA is TGTGCCAGCAGCTCCACCAACCGGACTAGCGGGAGTTACGAGCAGTACTTC.

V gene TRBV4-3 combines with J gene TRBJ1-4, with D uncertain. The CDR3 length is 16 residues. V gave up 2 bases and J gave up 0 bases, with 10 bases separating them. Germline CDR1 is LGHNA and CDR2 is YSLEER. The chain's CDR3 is CASSQYSVSTNEKLFF. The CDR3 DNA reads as TGCGCCAGCAGCCAATACAGCGTCTCAACTAATGAAAAACTGTTTTTT.

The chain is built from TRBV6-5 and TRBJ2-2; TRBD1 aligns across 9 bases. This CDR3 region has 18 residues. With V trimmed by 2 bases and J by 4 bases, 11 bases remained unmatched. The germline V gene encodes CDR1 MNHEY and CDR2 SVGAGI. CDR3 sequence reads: CASSYGDAGTGITGELFF. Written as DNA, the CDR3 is TGTGCCAGCAGTTACGGAGATGCCGGGACAGGGATCACCGGGGAGCTGTTTTTT.

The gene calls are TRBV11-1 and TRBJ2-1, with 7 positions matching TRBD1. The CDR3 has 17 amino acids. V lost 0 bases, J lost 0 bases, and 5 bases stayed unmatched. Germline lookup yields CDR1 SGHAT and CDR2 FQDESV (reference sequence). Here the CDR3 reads CASSLARGGSSYNEQFF. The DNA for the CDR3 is TGTGCCAGCAGCTTAGCGCGAGGGGGCAGCTCCTACAATGAGCAGTTCTTC.

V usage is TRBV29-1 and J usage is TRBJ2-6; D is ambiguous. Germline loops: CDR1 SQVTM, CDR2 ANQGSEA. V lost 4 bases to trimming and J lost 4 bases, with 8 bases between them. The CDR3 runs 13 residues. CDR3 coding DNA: TGCAGCGTTGTAAGGTCCGGGGCCAACGTCCTGACTTTC. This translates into CSVVRSGANVLTF.

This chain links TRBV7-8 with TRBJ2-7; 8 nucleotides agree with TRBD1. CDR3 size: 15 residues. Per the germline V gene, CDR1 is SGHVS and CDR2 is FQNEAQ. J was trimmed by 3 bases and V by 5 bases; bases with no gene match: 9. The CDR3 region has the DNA TGTGCCAGCAGCATTAATCTCGACAGGGGCTACGAGCAGTACTTC. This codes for CASSINLDRGYEQYF. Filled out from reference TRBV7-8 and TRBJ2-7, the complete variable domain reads GAGVSQSPRYKVAKRGQDVALRCDPISGHVSLFWYQQALGQGPEFLTYFQNEAQLDKSGLPSDRFFAERPEGSVSTLKIQRTQQEDSAVYLCASSINLDRGYEQYFGPGTRLTVT.

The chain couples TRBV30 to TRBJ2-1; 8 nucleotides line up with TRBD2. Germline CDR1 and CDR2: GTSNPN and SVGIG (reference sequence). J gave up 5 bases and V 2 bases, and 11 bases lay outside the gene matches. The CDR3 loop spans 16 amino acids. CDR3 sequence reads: CAWSSPKISGNNEQFF. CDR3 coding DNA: TGTGCCTGGAGTTCCCCGAAGATTAGCGGGAACAATGAGCAGTTCTTC. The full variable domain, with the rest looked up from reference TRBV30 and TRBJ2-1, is SQTIHQWPATLVQPVGSPLSLECTVEGTSNPNLYWYRQAAGRGLQLLFYSVGIGQISSEVPQNLSASRPQDRQFILSSKKLLLSDSGFYLCAWSSPKISGNNEQFFGPGTRLTVL.

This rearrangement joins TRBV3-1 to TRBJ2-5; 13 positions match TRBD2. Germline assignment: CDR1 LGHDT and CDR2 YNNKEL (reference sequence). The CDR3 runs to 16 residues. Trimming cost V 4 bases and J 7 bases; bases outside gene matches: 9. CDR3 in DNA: TGTGCCAGCAGCCCCGGACTAGCGGGAGAATGGGGGACCCAGTACTTC. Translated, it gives CASSPGLAGEWGTQYF.

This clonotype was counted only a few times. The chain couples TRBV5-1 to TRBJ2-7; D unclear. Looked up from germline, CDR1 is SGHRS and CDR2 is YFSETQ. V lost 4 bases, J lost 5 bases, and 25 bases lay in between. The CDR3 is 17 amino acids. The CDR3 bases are TGCGCCAGCAGCCCCCGTCGGGTTGGGGTTCATTCCCACGAGCAGTACTTC. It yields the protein CASSPRRVGVHSHEQYF.

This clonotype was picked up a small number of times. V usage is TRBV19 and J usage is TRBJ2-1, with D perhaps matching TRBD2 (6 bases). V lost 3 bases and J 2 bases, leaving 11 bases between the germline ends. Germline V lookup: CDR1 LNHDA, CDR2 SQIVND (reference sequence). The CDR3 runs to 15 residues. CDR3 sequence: CASSIRAGTYNEQFF. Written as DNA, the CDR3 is TGTGCCAGTAGTATCAGGGCGGGGACCTACAATGAGCAGTTCTTC.

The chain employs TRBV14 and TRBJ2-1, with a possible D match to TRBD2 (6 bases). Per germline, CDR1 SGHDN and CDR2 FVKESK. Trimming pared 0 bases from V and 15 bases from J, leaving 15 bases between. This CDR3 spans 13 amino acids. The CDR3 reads CASSQDRGGQGFF. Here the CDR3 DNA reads TGTGCCAGCAGCCAAGATAGGGGAGGCCAAGGGTTCTTC.

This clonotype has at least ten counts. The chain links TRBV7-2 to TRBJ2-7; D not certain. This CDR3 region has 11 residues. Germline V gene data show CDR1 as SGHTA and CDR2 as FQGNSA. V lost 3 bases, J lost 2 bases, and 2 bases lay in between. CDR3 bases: TGTGCCAGCAGCTTCACCTACGAGCAGTACTTC. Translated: CASSFTYEQYF. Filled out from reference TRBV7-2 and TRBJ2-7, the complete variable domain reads GAGVSQSPSNKVTEKGKDVELRCDPISGHTALYWYRQSLGQGLEFLIYFQGNSAPDKSGLPSDRFSAERTGGSVSTLTIQRTQQEDSAVYLCASSFTYEQYFGPGTRLTVT.

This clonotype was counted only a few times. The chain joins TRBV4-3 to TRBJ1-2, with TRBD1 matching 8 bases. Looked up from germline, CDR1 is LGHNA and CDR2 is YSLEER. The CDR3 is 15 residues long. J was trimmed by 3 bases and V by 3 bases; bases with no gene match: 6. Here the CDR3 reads CASSQDAGGDYGYTF. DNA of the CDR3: TGCGCCAGCAGCCAGGATGCAGGGGGCGACTATGGCTACACCTTC.

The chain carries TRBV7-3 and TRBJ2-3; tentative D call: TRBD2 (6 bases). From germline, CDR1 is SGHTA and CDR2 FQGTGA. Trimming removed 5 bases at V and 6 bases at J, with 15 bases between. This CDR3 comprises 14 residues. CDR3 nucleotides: TGTGCCAGCAGCCGGGACTCGTATAAGGATACGCAGTATTTT. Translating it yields CASSRDSYKDTQYF.

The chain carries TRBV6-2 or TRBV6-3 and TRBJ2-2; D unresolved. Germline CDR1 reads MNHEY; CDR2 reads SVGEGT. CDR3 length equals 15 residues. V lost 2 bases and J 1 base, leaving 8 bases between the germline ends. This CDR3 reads CASSYVPGNTGELFF. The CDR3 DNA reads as TGTGCCAGCAGTTACGTACCGGGGAACACCGGGGAGCTGTTTTTT.

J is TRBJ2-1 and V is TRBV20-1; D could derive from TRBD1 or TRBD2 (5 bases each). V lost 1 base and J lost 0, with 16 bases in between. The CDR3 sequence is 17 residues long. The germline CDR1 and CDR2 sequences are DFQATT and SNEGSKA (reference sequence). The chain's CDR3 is CSARGNRDPRSYNEQFF. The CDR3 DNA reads TGCAGTGCTAGAGGCAACCGGGACCCACGCTCCTACAATGAGCAGTTCTTC.

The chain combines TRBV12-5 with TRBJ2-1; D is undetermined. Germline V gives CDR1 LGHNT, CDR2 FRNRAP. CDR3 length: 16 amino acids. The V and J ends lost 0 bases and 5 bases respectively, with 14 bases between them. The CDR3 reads CASGLVLTEKHNEQFF. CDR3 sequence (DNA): TGTGCTAGTGGTTTGGTACTAACAGAAAAGCACAATGAGCAGTTCTTC.

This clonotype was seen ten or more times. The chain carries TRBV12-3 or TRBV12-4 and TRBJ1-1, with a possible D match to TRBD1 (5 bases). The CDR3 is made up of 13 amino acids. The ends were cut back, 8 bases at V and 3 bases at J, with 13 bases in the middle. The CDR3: CASRLLRDTEAFF. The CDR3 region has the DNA TGTGCCAGCCGACTCCTCAGGGACACTGAAGCTTTCTTT.

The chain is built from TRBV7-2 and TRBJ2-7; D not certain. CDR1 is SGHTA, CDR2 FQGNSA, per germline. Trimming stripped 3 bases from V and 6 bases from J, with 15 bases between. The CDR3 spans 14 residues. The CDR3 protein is CASSFNLVTPEQYF. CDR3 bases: TGTGCCAGCAGCTTCAATCTCGTTACTCCCGAGCAGTACTTC.

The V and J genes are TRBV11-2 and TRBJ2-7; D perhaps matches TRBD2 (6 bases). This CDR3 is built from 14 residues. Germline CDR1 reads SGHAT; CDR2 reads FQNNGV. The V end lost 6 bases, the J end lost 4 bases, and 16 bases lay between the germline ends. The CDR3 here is CASSWDWTSYEQYF. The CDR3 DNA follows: TGTGCCAGCAGTTGGGACTGGACCTCTTACGAGCAGTACTTC.

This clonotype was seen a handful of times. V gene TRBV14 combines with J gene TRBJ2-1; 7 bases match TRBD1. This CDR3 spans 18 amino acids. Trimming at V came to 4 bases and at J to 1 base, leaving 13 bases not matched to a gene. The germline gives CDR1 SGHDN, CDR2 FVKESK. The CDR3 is CASSLLRAGGWSYNEQFF. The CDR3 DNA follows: TGTGCCAGCAGCCTCTTAAGAGCAGGGGGATGGTCCTACAATGAGCAGTTCTTC. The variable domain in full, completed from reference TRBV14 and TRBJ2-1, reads EAGVTQFPSHSVIEKGQTVTLRCDPISGHDNLYWYRRVMGKEIKFLLHFVKESKQDESGMPNNRFLAERTGGTYSTLKVQPAELEDSGVYFCASSLLRAGGWSYNEQFFGPGTRLTVL.

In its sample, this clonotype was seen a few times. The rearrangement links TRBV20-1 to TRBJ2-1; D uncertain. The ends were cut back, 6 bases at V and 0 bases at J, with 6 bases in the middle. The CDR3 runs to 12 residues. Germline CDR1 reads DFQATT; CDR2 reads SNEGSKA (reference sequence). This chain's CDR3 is CSAQSSYNEQFF. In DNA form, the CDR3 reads TGCAGTGCCCAAAGCTCCTACAATGAGCAGTTCTTC.

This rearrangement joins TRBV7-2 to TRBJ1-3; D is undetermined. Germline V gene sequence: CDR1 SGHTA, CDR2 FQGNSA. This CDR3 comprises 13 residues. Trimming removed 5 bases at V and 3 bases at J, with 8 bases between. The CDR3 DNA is TGTGCCAGCAGCCCGAGTCGTGGAAACACCATATATTTT. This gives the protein CASSPSRGNTIYF.

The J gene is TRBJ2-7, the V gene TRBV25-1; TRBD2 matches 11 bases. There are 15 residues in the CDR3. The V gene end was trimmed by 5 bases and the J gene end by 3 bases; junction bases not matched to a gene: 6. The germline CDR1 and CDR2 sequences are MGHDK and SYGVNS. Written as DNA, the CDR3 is TGTGCCAGCAGTAAAGGGACTAGCGGACTCTACGAGCAGTACTTC. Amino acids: CASSKGTSGLYEQYF.

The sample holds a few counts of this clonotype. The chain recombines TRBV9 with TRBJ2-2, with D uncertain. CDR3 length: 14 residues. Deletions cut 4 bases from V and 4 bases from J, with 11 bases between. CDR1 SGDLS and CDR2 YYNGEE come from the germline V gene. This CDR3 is CASSPDTVTGELFF. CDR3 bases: TGTGCCAGCAGCCCCGACACTGTCACCGGGGAGCTGTTTTTT.

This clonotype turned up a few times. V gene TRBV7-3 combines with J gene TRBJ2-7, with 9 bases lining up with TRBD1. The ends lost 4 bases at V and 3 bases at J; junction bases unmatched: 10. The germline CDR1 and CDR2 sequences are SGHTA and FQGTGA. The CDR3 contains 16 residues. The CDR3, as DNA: TGTGCCAGCAGCTCCCCGGGGACAGGGATGGACTACGAGCAGTACTTC. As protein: CASSSPGTGMDYEQYF.

Written as DNA, the CDR3 is TGTGCCAGCAGTTTATGGCTAGCGGGCGGAAATGAGCAGTTCTTC. This translates into CASSLWLAGGNEQFF. The rearrangement links TRBV27 to TRBJ2-1, with 8 bases that match TRBD2. The CDR3 totals 15 residues. With V trimmed by 1 base and J by 7 bases, 6 bases remained unmatched. Germline V lookup: CDR1 MNHEY, CDR2 SMNVEV (reference sequence).

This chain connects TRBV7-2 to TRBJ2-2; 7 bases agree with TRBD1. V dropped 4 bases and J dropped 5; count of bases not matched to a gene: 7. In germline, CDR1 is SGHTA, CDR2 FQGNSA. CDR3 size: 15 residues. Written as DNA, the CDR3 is TGTGCCAGCAGCTCAAACAGGGGTAGTACCGGGGAGCTGTTTTTT. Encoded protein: CASSSNRGSTGELFF. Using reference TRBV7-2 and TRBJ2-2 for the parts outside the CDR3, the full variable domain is GAGVSQSPSNKVTEKGKDVELRCDPISGHTALYWYRQSLGQGLEFLIYFQGNSAPDKSGLPSDRFSAERTGGSVSTLTIQRTQQEDSAVYLCASSSNRGSTGELFFGEGSRLTVL.

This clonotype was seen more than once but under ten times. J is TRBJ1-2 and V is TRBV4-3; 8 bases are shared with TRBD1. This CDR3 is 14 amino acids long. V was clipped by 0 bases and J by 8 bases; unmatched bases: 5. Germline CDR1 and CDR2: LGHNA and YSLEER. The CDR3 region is CASSQEDRVGGYTF. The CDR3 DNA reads TGCGCCAGCAGCCAAGAGGACAGGGTGGGCGGCTACACCTTC.